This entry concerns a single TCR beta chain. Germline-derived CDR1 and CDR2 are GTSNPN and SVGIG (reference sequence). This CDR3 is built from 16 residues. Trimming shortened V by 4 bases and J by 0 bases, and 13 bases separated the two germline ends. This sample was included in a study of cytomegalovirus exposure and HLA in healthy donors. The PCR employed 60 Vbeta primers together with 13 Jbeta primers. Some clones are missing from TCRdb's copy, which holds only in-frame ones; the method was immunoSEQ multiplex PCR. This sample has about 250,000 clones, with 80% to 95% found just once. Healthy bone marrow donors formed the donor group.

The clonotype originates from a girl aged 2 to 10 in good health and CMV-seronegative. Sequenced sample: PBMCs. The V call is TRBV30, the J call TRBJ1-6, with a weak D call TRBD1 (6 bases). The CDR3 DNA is TGTGCCTGGACAATCCAGGGGAGCTCCTATAATTCACCCCTCCACTTT. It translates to CAWTIQGSSYNSPLHF.